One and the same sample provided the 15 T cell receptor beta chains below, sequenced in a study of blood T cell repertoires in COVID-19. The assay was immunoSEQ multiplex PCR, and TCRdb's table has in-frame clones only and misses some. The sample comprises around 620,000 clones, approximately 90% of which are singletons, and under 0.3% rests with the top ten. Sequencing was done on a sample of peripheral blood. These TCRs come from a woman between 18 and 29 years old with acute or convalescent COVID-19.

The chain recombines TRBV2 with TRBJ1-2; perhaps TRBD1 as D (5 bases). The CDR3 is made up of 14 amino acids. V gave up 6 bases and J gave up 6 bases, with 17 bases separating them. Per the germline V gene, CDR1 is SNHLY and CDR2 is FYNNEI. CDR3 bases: TGTGCCAGCAGAGCCTACGGAGGGGCTAATGGCTACACCTTC. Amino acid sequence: CASRAYGGANGYTF.

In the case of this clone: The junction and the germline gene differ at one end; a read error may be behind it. The CDR3 protein is CASSKASVGTDTQYF. The DNA of the CDR3 is TGTGCCAGCAGTAAAGCCTCGGTGGGCACAGATACGCAGTATTTT. V is TRBV6-1 and J is TRBJ2-3; D remains unclear. Germline V gene lookup returns CDR1 MNHNS and CDR2 SASEGT. This CDR3 contains 15 residues.

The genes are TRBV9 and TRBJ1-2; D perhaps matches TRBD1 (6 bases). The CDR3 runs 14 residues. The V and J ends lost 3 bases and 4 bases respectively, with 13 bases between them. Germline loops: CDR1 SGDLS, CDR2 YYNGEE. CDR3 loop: CASSDNRDGYGYTF. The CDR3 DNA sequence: TGTGCCAGCAGCGACAACAGGGATGGCTATGGCTACACCTTC.

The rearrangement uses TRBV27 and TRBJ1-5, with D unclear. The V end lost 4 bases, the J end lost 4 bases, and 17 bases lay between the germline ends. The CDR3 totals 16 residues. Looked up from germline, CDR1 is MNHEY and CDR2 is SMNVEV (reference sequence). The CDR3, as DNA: TGTGCCAGCAGTTCAAACTACCCCGGCCCTAATCAGCCCCAGCATTTT. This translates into CASSSNYPGPNQPQHF.

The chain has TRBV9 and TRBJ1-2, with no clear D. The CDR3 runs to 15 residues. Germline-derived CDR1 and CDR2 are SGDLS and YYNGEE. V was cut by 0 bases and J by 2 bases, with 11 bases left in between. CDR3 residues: CASSVASAANYGYTF. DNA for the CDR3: TGTGCCAGCAGCGTAGCGTCGGCAGCGAACTATGGCTACACCTTC.

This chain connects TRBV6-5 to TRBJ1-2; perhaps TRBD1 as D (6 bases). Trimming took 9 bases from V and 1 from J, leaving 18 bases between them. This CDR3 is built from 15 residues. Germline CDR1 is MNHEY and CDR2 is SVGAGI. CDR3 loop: CASKRRRGGNYGYTF. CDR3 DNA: TGTGCCAGTAAAAGGCGTAGGGGGGGTAACTATGGCTACACCTTC.

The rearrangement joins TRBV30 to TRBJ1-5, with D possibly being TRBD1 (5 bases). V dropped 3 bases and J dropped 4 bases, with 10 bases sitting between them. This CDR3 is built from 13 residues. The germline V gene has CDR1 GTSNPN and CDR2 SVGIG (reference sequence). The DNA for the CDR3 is TGTGCCTGGAGCCGAGACAGAAATCAGCCCCAGCATTTT. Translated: CAWSRDRNQPQHF.

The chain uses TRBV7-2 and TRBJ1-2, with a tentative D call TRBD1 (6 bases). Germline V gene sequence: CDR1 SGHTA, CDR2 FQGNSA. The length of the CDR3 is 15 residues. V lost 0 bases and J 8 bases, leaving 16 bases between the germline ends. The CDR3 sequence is CASSLAQTGLFGYTF. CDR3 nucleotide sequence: TGTGCCAGCAGCTTAGCCCAGACAGGTCTCTTCGGCTACACCTTC.

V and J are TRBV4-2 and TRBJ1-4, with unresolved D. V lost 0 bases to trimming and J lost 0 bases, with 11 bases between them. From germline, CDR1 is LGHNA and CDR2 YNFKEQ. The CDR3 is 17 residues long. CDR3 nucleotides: TGTGCCAGCAGCCAAGAGTTCTCGGGAGCAACTAATGAAAAACTGTTTTTT. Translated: CASSQEFSGATNEKLFF.

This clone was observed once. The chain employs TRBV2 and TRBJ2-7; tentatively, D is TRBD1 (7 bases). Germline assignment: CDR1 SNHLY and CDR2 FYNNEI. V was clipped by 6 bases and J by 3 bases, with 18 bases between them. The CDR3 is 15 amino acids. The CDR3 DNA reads TGTGCCAGCAGGAGGGGGCCGGTGGAGGGCTACGAGCAGTACTTC. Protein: CASRRGPVEGYEQYF.

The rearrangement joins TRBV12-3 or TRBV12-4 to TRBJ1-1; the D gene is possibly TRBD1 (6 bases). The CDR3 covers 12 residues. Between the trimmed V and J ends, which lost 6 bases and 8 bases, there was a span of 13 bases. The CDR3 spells CASRETGKEAFF. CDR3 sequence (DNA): TGTGCCAGCAGAGAGACAGGTAAAGAAGCTTTCTTT.

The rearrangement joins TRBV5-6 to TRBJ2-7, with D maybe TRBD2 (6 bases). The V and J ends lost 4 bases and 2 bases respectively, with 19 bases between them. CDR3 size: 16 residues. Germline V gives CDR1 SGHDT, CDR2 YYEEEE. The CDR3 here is CASSLTRRQQTYEQYF. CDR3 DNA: TGTGCCAGCAGCCTGACTAGAAGGCAGCAAACCTACGAGCAGTACTTC.

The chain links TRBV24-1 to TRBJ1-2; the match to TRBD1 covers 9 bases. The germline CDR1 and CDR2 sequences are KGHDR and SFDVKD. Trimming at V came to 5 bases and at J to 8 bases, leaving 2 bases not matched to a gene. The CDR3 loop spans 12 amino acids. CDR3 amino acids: CATSGTGVGYTF. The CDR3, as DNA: TGTGCCACCAGTGGGACAGGGGTGGGCTACACCTTC.

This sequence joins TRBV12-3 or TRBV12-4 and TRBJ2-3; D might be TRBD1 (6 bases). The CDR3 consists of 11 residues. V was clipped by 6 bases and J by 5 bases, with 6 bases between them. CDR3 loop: CASRQGDTQYF. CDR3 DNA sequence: TGTGCCAGCAGACAGGGAGATACGCAGTATTTT.

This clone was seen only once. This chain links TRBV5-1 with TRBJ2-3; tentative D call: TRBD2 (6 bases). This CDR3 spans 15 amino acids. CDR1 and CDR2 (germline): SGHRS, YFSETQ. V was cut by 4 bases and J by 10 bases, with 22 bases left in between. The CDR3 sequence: CASSPGGAGFSPQYF. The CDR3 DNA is TGCGCCAGCAGCCCCGGAGGGGCAGGGTTCTCTCCGCAGTATTTT.